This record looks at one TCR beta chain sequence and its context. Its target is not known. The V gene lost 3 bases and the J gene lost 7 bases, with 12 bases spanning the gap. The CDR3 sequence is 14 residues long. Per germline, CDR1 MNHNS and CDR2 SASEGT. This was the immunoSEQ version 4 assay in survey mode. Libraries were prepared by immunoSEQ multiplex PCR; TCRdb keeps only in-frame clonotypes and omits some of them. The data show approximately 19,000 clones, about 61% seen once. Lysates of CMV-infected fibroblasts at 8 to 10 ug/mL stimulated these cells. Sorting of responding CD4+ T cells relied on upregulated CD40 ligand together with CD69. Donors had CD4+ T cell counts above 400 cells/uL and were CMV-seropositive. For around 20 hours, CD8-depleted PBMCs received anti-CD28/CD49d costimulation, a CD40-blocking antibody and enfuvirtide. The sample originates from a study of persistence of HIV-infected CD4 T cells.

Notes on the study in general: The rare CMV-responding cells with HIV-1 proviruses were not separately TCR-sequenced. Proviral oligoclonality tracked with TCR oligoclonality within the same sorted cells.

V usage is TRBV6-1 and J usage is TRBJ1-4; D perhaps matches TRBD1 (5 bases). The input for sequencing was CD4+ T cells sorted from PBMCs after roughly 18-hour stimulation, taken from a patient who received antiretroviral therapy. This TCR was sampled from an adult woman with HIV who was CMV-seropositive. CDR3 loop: CASSELLGGEKLFF. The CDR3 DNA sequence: TGTGCCAGCAGTGAGCTCCTCGGGGGTGAAAAACTGTTTTTT.